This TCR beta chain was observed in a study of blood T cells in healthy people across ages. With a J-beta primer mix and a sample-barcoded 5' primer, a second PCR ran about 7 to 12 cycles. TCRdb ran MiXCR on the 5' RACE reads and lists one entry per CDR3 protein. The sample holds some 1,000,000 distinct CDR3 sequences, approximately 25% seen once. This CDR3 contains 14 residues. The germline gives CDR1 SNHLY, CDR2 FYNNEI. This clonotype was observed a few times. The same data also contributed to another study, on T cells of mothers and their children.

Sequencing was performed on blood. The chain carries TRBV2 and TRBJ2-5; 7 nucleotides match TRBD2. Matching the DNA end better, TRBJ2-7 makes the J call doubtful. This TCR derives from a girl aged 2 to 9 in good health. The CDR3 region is CASSVRTGGYEQYF. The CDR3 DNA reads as TGTGCCAGCAGCGTTCGTACGGGGGGCTACGAGCAGTACTTC.